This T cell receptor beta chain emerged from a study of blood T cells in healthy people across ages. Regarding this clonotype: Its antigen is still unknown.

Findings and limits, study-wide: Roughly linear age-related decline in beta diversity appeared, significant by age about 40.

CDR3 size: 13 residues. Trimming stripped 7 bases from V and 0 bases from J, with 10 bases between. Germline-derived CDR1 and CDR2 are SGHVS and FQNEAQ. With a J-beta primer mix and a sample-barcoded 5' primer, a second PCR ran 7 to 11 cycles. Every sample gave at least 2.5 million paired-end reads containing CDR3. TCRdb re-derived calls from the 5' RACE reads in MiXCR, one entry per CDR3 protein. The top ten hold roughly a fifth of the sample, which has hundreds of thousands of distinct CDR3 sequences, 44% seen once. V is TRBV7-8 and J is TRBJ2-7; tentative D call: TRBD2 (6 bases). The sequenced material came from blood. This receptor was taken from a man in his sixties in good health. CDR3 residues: CASKEDYSYEQYF. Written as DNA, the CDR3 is TGTGCCAGCAAGGAGGACTACTCCTACGAGCAGTACTTC.